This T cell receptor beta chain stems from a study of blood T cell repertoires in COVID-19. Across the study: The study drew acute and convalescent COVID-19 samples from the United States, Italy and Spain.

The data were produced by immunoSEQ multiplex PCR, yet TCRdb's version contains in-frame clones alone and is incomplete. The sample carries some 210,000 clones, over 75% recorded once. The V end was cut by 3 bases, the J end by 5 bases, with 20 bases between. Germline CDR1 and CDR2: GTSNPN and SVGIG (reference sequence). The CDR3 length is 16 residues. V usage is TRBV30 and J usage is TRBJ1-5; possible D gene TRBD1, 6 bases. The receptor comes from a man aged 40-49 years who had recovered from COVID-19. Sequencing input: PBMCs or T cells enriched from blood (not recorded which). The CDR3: CAWSLAWTALYQPQHF. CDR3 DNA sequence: TGTGCCTGGAGCCTCGCTTGGACAGCGCTCTATCAGCCCCAGCATTTT.